This T cell receptor (beta chain) was documented in a study of Ad26.COV2.S vaccination and SARS-CoV-2 variants. Whole-study findings and limits: Reportedly, spike-specific CD8+ and CD4+ T cell responses achieved substantial breadth once vaccination had taken place. Comparable non-spike TCR breadth was observed in vaccine and placebo recipients. Placebo recipients trailed vaccine recipients in spike-specific TCR breadth.

Treatment given: about 20 received Ad26.COV2.S at low or high dose, single or two shots; 5 received placebo; per-sample allocation not given. Day 63 after the first vaccine or placebo injection was the time point for sampling. This adult donor, from Boston, was 18-55 years old. Notes on this clone: What it binds is not known.

Germline CDR1 reads MDHEN; CDR2 reads SYDVKM. The CDR3 is 15 amino acids. Trimming removed 10 bases at V and 3 bases at J, with 19 bases between. Using immunoSEQ multiplex PCR, the repertoire was profiled, and TCRdb retains in-frame clones only, with some absent. The data show about 440,000 clones, around 88% seen once. Material: peripheral blood, obtained in a trial of Ad26.COV2.S vaccine versus placebo. The origin of this receptor is a person aged 18-65 years who received the Ad26.COV2.S COVID-19 vaccine or a placebo. The gene calls are TRBV28 and TRBJ1-5; no firm D call. The CDR3 loop reads CATLFERQTNQPQHF. Written as DNA, the CDR3 is TGTGCCACACTCTTCGAACGACAAACCAATCAGCCCCAGCATTTT.